These 28 T cell receptor beta chains were all obtained from the same sample, sequenced in a study of blood T cell repertoires in COVID-19. Sequenced by immunoSEQ multiplex PCR; TCRdb stores in-frame clones only, minus some. The sample lists over 250,000 clones, nearly 90% occurring once. Input material: PBMCs or T cells enriched from blood (not recorded which). The receptors here all came from a woman under 40 who had recovered from COVID-19.

The V call is TRBV7-3, the J call TRBJ2-1, with TRBD2 matching over 12 bases. There are 16 residues in the CDR3. The germline CDR1 and CDR2 sequences are SGHTA and FQGTGA. Trimming removed 2 bases from V and 6 bases from J; junction bases left unmatched: 5. The CDR3: CASSLPSGGAPNEQFF. The CDR3 DNA is TGTGCCAGCAGCTTACCTAGCGGGGGGGCCCCCAATGAGCAGTTCTTC.

The chain recombines TRBV7-9 with TRBJ1-3; 7 positions match TRBD1. This CDR3 region has 14 residues. The J segment lost 4 bases and the V segment lost 4 bases, leaving 4 bases of the junction unmatched. Germline V gene sequence: CDR1 SEHNR, CDR2 FQNEAQ (reference sequence). The CDR3 bases are TGTGCCAGCAGCTCGGGACAGTACGGAAACACCATATATTTT. Encoded protein: CASSSGQYGNTIYF.

This chain links TRBV24-1 with TRBJ1-1; D remains unclear. There are 12 residues in the CDR3. V was shortened by 8 bases and J by 3 bases, with 9 bases between the two germline ends. Germline V gives CDR1 KGHDR, CDR2 SFDVKD. The CDR3 protein is CATIAGDTEAFF. CDR3 sequence (DNA): TGTGCCACCATCGCCGGGGACACTGAAGCTTTCTTT.

V is TRBV30 and J is TRBJ1-5; 8 positions match TRBD1. Germline V CDR1 and CDR2: GTSNPN, SVGIG (reference sequence). V lost 5 bases and J lost 2; bases outside the gene matches: 5. CDR3 length equals 14 residues. In DNA form, the CDR3 reads TGTGCCTGGGCGGACAGGGTAGGCAATCAGCCCCAGCATTTT. Its translation: CAWADRVGNQPQHF.

V gene TRBV3-1 (or the pseudogene TRBV3-2) combines with J gene TRBJ2-7; 9 bases agree with TRBD2. Germline CDR1 and CDR2: LGHDT and YNNKEL (reference sequence). This CDR3 has 17 amino acids. Trimming took 3 bases from V and 0 from J; bases not matched to a gene: 9. For the CDR3, the DNA is TGTGCCAGCAGCCAGGCCTTTAGCGGGAGTGGCTCCTACGAGCAGTACTTC. It is translated as CASSQAFSGSGSYEQYF.

This clone was seen only a few times. This CDR3 is CASSTGTSAGYEQYF. CDR3 DNA: TGTGCCAGCAGCACAGGGACTAGCGCTGGCTACGAGCAGTACTTC. This sequence joins TRBV9 and TRBJ2-7; the match to TRBD2 covers 10 bases. Germline V gene data show CDR1 as SGDLS and CDR2 as YYNGEE. The CDR3 consists of 15 residues. V trimming: 4 bases; J trimming: 3 bases; junction bases outside the gene matches: 7.

The V gene is TRBV18, the J gene TRBJ2-2; maybe TRBD2 (5 bases). V lost 1 base, J lost 3 bases, and 9 bases lay in between. The CDR3 sequence is 15 residues long. Per germline, CDR1 KGHSH and CDR2 LQKENI. The DNA for the CDR3 is TGTGCCAGCTCACCACGGGAGCGAGACACCGGGGAGCTGTTTTTT. Translating it yields CASSPRERDTGELFF.

The chain recombines TRBV19 with TRBJ1-5, with 8 bases aligning to TRBD1. The V gene end was trimmed by 5 bases and the J gene end by 5 bases; junction bases not matched to a gene: 8. Looked up from germline, CDR1 is LNHDA and CDR2 is SQIVND (reference sequence). The CDR3 is 15 residues long. The CDR3 sequence: CASSVQGAWYQPQHF. Here the CDR3 DNA reads TGTGCCAGTAGTGTCCAGGGGGCCTGGTATCAGCCCCAGCATTTT.

The V call is TRBV10-3, the J call TRBJ2-7, with 10 bases lining up with TRBD2. With 6 bases clipped from V and 2 bases from J, the junction kept 10 bases outside the gene matches. The CDR3 runs 16 residues. Germline-derived CDR1 and CDR2 are ENHRY and SYGVKD. The CDR3 nucleotides are TGTGCCATCAGGGGGGTGACTAGCGGGTCACCCTACGAGCAGTACTTC. As protein: CAIRGVTSGSPYEQYF.

The chain recombines TRBV28 with TRBJ1-5; 7 bases are a match to TRBD1. The CDR3 length is 15 residues. Germline V CDR1 and CDR2: MDHEN, SYDVKM. Losses at the gene ends were 5 bases for V and 4 bases for J; bases not matched to a gene: 8. This CDR3 reads CASSAPDRWNQPQHF. In DNA form, the CDR3 reads TGTGCCAGCAGTGCCCCGGACAGGTGGAATCAGCCCCAGCATTTT. The variable domain in full, with the rest retrieved from reference TRBV28 and TRBJ1-5, is DVKVTQSSRYLVKRTGEKVFLECVQDMDHENMFWYRQDPGLGLRLIYFSYDVKMKEKGDIPEGYSVSREKKERFSLILESASTNQTSMYLCASSAPDRWNQPQHFGDGTRLSIL.

The V gene is TRBV4-3, the J gene TRBJ2-2; 7 nucleotides line up with TRBD1. Germline-derived CDR1 and CDR2 are LGHNA and YSLEER. V lost 3 bases, J lost 3 bases, and 4 bases stayed unmatched. This CDR3 contains 15 residues. The CDR3 DNA reads as TGCGCCAGCAGCCAGTACAGGGGACACACCGGGGAGCTGTTTTTT. Translated: CASSQYRGHTGELFF.

The chain joins TRBV10-3 to TRBJ2-7; 7 bases match TRBD1. CDR3 length: 14 residues. Germline V lookup: CDR1 ENHRY, CDR2 SYGVKD. Unmatched junction bases numbered 7, after V lost 6 bases and J lost 2 bases. Written as DNA, the CDR3 is TGTGCCATCAGGTCCGGGACAGCAGCCTACGAGCAGTACTTC. Translation: CAIRSGTAAYEQYF.

The chain couples TRBV7-9 to TRBJ1-5; 7 bases align to TRBD1. The CDR3 loop spans 15 amino acids. The V gene end was trimmed by 4 bases and the J gene end by 4 bases; junction bases not matched to a gene: 7. Looked up from germline, CDR1 is SEHNR and CDR2 is FQNEAQ (reference sequence). DNA for the CDR3: TGTGCCAGCAGCTCCGGGACAGCTTCAAATCAGCCCCAGCATTTT. Residues: CASSSGTASNQPQHF.

This clone has only one observation. The V and J genes are TRBV2 and TRBJ1-1, with 8 bases that match TRBD1. Looked up from germline, CDR1 is SNHLY and CDR2 is FYNNEI. The V gene end was trimmed by 3 bases and the J gene end by 1 base; junction bases not matched to a gene: 4. CDR3 length: 15 residues. The CDR3, as DNA: TGTGCCAGCAGTGAGCAGGGGGCTCGGAACACTGAAGCTTTCTTT. Its protein is CASSEQGARNTEAFF.

The chain joins TRBV10-1 to TRBJ2-3; 8 nucleotides line up with TRBD2. Germline assignment: CDR1 WNHNN and CDR2 SYGVQD (reference sequence). The J segment lost 2 bases and the V segment lost 5 bases, leaving 3 bases of the junction unmatched. CDR3 length: 14 residues. The CDR3, as DNA: TGCGCCAGCAGTTATAGCGGGGTCACAGATACGCAGTATTTT. Protein sequence: CASSYSGVTDTQYF.

The chain combines TRBV24-1 with TRBJ1-5; D gene unclear. The CDR3 is 14 residues long. V gave up 6 bases and J gave up 3 bases, with 11 bases separating them. Per germline, CDR1 KGHDR and CDR2 SFDVKD. CDR3 coding DNA: TGTGCCACCAGTATGAGGCAGTACAATCAGCCCCAGCATTTT. Encoded protein: CATSMRQYNQPQHF.

With respect to this clone: Other nucleotide sequences from this sample produce the same CDR3. The rearrangement uses TRBV7-2 and TRBJ2-7; 9 bases align to TRBD1. This CDR3 spans 14 amino acids. Per germline, CDR1 SGHTA and CDR2 FQGNSA. The ends lost 5 bases at V and 3 bases at J; junction bases unmatched: 5. CDR3 sequence reads: CASSLRTGDYEQYF. The CDR3 nucleotides are TGTGCCAGCAGCCTAAGGACAGGGGACTACGAGCAGTACTTC.

V gene TRBV5-6 combines with J gene TRBJ2-1, with 10 positions matching TRBD2. V was clipped by 5 bases and J by 0 bases; unmatched bases: 8. CDR3 size: 17 residues. Germline V gene lookup returns CDR1 SGHDT and CDR2 YYEEEE. CDR3 loop: CASRGGTSDISYNEQFF. Written as DNA, the CDR3 is TGTGCCAGCAGGGGAGGGACTAGCGATATCTCCTACAATGAGCAGTTCTTC.

The chain has TRBV19 and TRBJ2-3, with D perhaps matching TRBD1 (6 bases). V was shortened by 1 base and J by 5 bases, with 16 bases between the two germline ends. Germline V gene sequence: CDR1 LNHDA, CDR2 SQIVND (reference sequence). This CDR3 spans 16 amino acids. The CDR3, as DNA: TGTGCCAGTAGTATAGGGCGCAGGCAGGGGTTAGATACGCAGTATTTT. Amino acids: CASSIGRRQGLDTQYF. The entire variable domain, with the rest obtained from reference TRBV19 and TRBJ2-3, is as follows: DGGITQSPKYLFRKEGQNVTLSCEQNLNHDAMYWYRQDPGQGLRLIYYSQIVNDFQKGDIAEGYSVSREKKESFPLTVTSAQKNPTAFYLCASSIGRRQGLDTQYFGPGTRLTVL.

This clone was observed once. The gene calls are TRBV28 and TRBJ2-5; 9 bases match TRBD1. Unmatched junction bases numbered 8, after V lost 7 bases and J lost 5 bases. The V gene's germline CDR1 is MDHEN and CDR2 SYDVKM. The CDR3 consists of 14 residues. The CDR3 coding sequence is TGTGCCAGCACGGAGACAGGGGGTTTCGAGACCCAGTACTTC. This encodes CASTETGGFETQYF. Based on the CDR3 plus reference TRBV28 and TRBJ2-5, the full variable domain is DVKVTQSSRYLVKRTGEKVFLECVQDMDHENMFWYRQDPGLGLRLIYFSYDVKMKEKGDIPEGYSVSREKKERFSLILESASTNQTSMYLCASTETGGFETQYFGPGTRLLVL.

The rearrangement links TRBV19 to TRBJ2-3; TRBD1 agrees at 8 bases. The germline V gene has CDR1 LNHDA and CDR2 SQIVND (reference sequence). Unmatched junction bases numbered 10, after V lost 4 bases and J lost 7 bases. The CDR3 covers 15 residues. CDR3: CASSTTRTGRNTQYF. The DNA for the CDR3 is TGTGCCAGTAGTACCACCCGGACAGGGCGAAATACGCAGTATTTT. Together with reference TRBV19 and TRBJ2-3, the CDR3 gives the full variable domain: DGGITQSPKYLFRKEGQNVTLSCEQNLNHDAMYWYRQDPGQGLRLIYYSQIVNDFQKGDIAEGYSVSREKKESFPLTVTSAQKNPTAFYLCASSTTRTGRNTQYFGPGTRLTVL.

This rearrangement joins TRBV7-2 to TRBJ2-5, with 7 nucleotides matching TRBD2. CDR1 and CDR2 (germline): SGHTA, FQGNSA. Trimming at V came to 1 base and at J to 0 bases, leaving 2 bases not matched to a gene. The CDR3 totals 15 residues. CDR3 protein: CASSLEAGYQETQYF. The DNA of the CDR3 is TGTGCCAGCAGCTTAGAAGCGGGGTACCAAGAGACCCAGTACTTC.

The chain is built from TRBV2 and TRBJ2-4; weak D call: TRBD1 (5 bases). The germline V gene encodes CDR1 SNHLY and CDR2 FYNNEI. This CDR3 has 13 residues. Deletions cut 11 bases from V and 7 bases from J, with 18 bases between. CDR3 in amino acids: CAGALTRNNIQYF. The CDR3 DNA sequence: TGTGCCGGGGCCTTGACCAGAAACAACATTCAGTACTTC.

The V and J genes are TRBV21-1 and TRBJ2-5; the table's D call of TRBD2 was not tested on the DNA. TRBV21-1 is a known pseudogene. The CDR3 is 23 residues long. CDR3 sequence reads: CASSKLGIGLAFFCTCRKETQYF. The CDR3 region has the DNA TGTGCCAGCAGCAAACTGGGTATAGGACTAGCGTTTTTTTGTACATGCCGGAAAGAGACCCAGTACTTC.

This clone was seen a few times. V is TRBV7-3 and J is TRBJ1-1; D is ambiguous. The V end lost 6 bases, the J end lost 3 bases, and 11 bases lay between the germline ends. CDR1 and CDR2 (germline): SGHTA, FQGTGA. The CDR3 length is 13 residues. CDR3 amino acids: CASRLGLHTEAFF. The CDR3 coding sequence is TGTGCCAGCAGACTCGGACTCCACACTGAAGCTTTCTTT.

Notes on this clone: The same CDR3 also results from other DNA sequences found in this sample. The CDR3 DNA is TGTGCCAGCAGCTCGACAGGGAATCAAGAGACCCAGTACTTC. Protein sequence: CASSSTGNQETQYF. The V gene is TRBV7-9, the J gene TRBJ2-5; TRBD1 agrees at 7 bases. Germline V gives CDR1 SEHNR, CDR2 FQNEAQ (reference sequence). The CDR3 is 14 residues long. The V and J ends lost 4 bases and 2 bases, in that order; junction bases with no gene match: 4.

Concerning this clone itself: This sample also contains other DNA sequences that code for the same CDR3. The chain is built from TRBV5-1 and TRBJ1-1; 8 nucleotides align to TRBD1. The CDR3 runs to 15 residues. CDR1 SGHRS and CDR2 YFSETQ come from the germline V gene. With 0 bases clipped from V and 4 bases from J, the junction kept 5 bases outside the gene matches. The CDR3 DNA reads as TGCGCCAGCAGCTTGGCACAGGGGGTAGGCACTGAAGCTTTCTTT. Translated, it gives CASSLAQGVGTEAFF.

This chain joins TRBV12-3 or TRBV12-4 and TRBJ1-1, with D possibly TRBD1 on 6 matching bases. The CDR3 is 11 amino acids. Between the trimmed V and J ends, which lost 4 bases and 9 bases, there was a span of 9 bases. The CDR3 loop reads CASSSGTKAFF. Written as DNA, the CDR3 is TGTGCCAGCAGTTCTGGGACAAAAGCTTTCTTT.